This is a list of T cell receptor beta chains from one sample in a study of breast tumors, draining lymph nodes, adjacent tissues. TCRdb re-called the multiplex PCR reads with MiXCR, one entry per CDR3 protein. This table holds some 22,000 distinct CDR3 sequences, 45% to 75% found once. The sample taken for sequencing was breast tumor tissue. All receptors derive from a female donor with breast cancer. Some clones in this sample may be carry-over from other donors' samples. Each CDR3 is given with its conserved first and last residue. A D gene is named only where the DNA matches it firmly. Rows may omit the clone size; those that give it use once, few, many or a size class.

d_call	v_call	clone_size	j_call	cdr3_aa	cdr3_nt
TRBD1	TRBV12-3/TRBV12-4	.	TRBJ2-1	CASTGRGQGAEEQFF	TGTGCCAGCACCGGGAGGGGACAGGGGGCTGAGGAGCAGTTCTTC
TRBD2	TRBV4-2	many	TRBJ2-3	CASSQEELAGVSADTQYF	TGTGCCAGCAGCCAAGAGGAACTAGCGGGGGTATCTGCAGATACGCAGTATTTT
TRBD2	TRBV6-2/TRBV6-3	many	TRBJ2-1	CASTSGGETNEQFF	TGTGCCAGCACCAGCGGGGGGGAGACCAATGAGCAGTTCTTC
.	TRBV2	.	TRBJ1-4	CASSPTGATNEKLFF	TGTGCCAGCAGCCCCACAGGTGCAACTAATGAAAAACTGTTTTTT
.	TRBV20-1	once	TRBJ1-2	CSAGEVVYGYTF	TGCAGTGCTGGAGAGGTAGTTTATGGCTACACCTTC
TRBD1	TRBV20-1	medium-sized	TRBJ1-5	CSAAAGQGPSEPQHF	TGCAGTGCAGCCGCGGGACAGGGGCCGTCAGAGCCCCAGCATTTT
.	TRBV10-3	.	TRBJ1-4	CAISEFADTNEKLFF	TGTGCCATCAGTGAGTTTGCGGACACTAATGAAAAACTGTTTTTT
.	TRBV20-1	.	TRBJ2-1	CSAIHRPMVGGEQFF	TGCAGTGCCATCCACCGACCCATGGTGGGTGGTGAGCAGTTCTTC
TRBD1	TRBV29-1	.	TRBJ1-1	CSVRTGMNTEAFF	TGCAGCGTGAGGACAGGCATGAACACTGAAGCTTTCTTT
TRBD1	TRBV7-2	few	TRBJ1-6	CASRRDRKDSPLHF	TGTGCCAGCAGGCGGGACAGGAAGGATTCACCCCTCCACTTT
.	TRBV29-1	.	TRBJ2-3	CSVGGGSLFTDTQYF	TGCAGCGTTGGGGGGGGCAGTCTTTTCACAGATACGCAGTATTTT
TRBD2	TRBV3-1	many	TRBJ2-1	CASSQKRGGYNEQFF	TGTGCCAGCAGCCAGAAGCGGGGGGGATACAATGAGCAGTTCTTC
TRBD1	TRBV6-6	many	TRBJ1-5	CASSHAQGGQPQHF	TGTGCCAGCAGTCACGCACAGGGGGGTCAGCCCCAGCATTTT
TRBD2	TRBV7-3	.	TRBJ2-7	CASSSGGGRSYEQYF	TGTGCCAGCAGCTCGGGCGGGGGGAGGTCCTACGAGCAGTACTTC
.	TRBV9	.	TRBJ1-6	CASSEVSDSPLHF	TGTGCCAGCAGCGAAGTCTCCGATTCACCCCTCCACTTT
.	TRBV24-1	.	TRBJ1-2	CASRGDGANYGYTF	TGTGCCAGCAGGGGAGACGGCGCTAACTATGGCTACACCTTC
TRBD2	TRBV7-3	.	TRBJ2-1	CASCESGGYNEQFF	TGTGCCAGCTGTGAGAGCGGGGGGTACAATGAGCAGTTCTTC
.	TRBV4-2	.	TRBJ1-2	CASSQDWRGARGYTF	TGTGCCAGCAGCCAAGATTGGCGAGGGGCTCGGGGCTACACCTTC
.	TRBV11-1	.	TRBJ2-7	CASSLERGLYEQYF	TGTGCCAGCAGCCTTGAACGAGGGCTCTACGAGCAGTACTTC
.	TRBV24-1	.	TRBJ2-1	CATSDPNNSEQFF	TGTGCCACCAGTGATCCGAATAACAGTGAGCAGTTCTTC
.	TRBV18	.	TRBJ2-7	CARSPASYEQYF	TGTGCCCGCTCACCGGCCTCCTACGAGCAGTACTTC
TRBD1	TRBV5-4	.	TRBJ1-6	CASSTGQGVSSPLHF	TGTGCCAGCAGCACTGGACAGGGAGTCAGTTCACCCCTCCACTTT
TRBD2	TRBV20-1	.	TRBJ2-3	CSAAPSGRRGTDTQYF	TGCAGTGCTGCCCCTAGCGGGAGAAGAGGCACAGATACGCAGTATTTT
TRBD1	TRBV5-1	.	TRBJ2-7	CASSLAGQGVHEQYF	TGCGCCAGCAGCTTGGCAGGACAGGGGGTTCACGAGCAGTACTTC
TRBD1	TRBV6-1	.	TRBJ1-4	CASSPRGTNEKLFF	TGTGCCAGCAGCCCCAGGGGGACTAATGAAAAACTGTTTTTT
.	TRBV5-1	.	TRBJ2-7	CASSYSPGEHYF	TGCGCCAGCAGCTATTCCCCGGGGGAGCACTACTTC
TRBD2	TRBV10-1	.	TRBJ2-3	CASSESRAGPTDTRYF	TGCGCCAGCAGTGAGTCGCGAGCGGGGCCCACAGATACGCGGTATTTT
.	TRBV4-2	.	TRBJ2-3	CASSQGGFADTQYF	TGTGCCAGCAGCCAAGGGGGCTTTGCAGATACGCAGTATTTT